A selection of T cell receptor beta chains follows, all from one sample in a study of beta chain features in type 1 diabetes. This table comes from immunoSEQ multiplex PCR, and its TCRdb copy is limited to in-frame clones, with some not included. The sample lists roughly 350,000 clones, 11% occurring once. Sequences were obtained from naive CD4+ T cells from blood. These receptors were taken from a woman aged 30 to 39 in good health. The CDR3 runs from the conserved cysteine through the conserved F or W. Fields, in order: clone size, V gene, J gene, CDR3 length, D gene, CDR3 protein, CDR3 DNA. A D gene is named only where the DNA matches it firmly. Clone size is stated in some rows and not others, as once, few, many or a class when expanded.

abundance: NA
v_gene: TRBV7-8
j_gene: TRBJ2-2
len: 14
d_gene: NA
CDR3aa: CASIQGLNTGELFF
CDR3nt: TGTGCCAGTATCCAGGGGTTGAACACCGGGGAGCTGTTTTTT

abundance: NA
v_gene: TRBV28
j_gene: TRBJ2-7
len: 13
d_gene: NA
CDR3aa: CASMNRVTYEQYF
CDR3nt: TGTGCCAGCATGAACAGGGTAACCTACGAGCAGTACTTC

abundance: NA
v_gene: TRBV7-2
j_gene: TRBJ2-1
len: 14
d_gene: TRBD1
CDR3aa: CASSTPDRGGEQFF
CDR3nt: TGTGCCAGCAGCACCCCGGACAGGGGAGGAGAGCAGTTCTTC

abundance: NA
v_gene: TRBV19
j_gene: TRBJ1-2
len: 14
d_gene: NA
CDR3aa: CASSLGAEVSGYTF
CDR3nt: TGTGCCAGTAGTTTGGGCGCGGAGGTGAGTGGCTACACCTTC

abundance: NA
v_gene: TRBV5-1
j_gene: TRBJ2-7
len: 13
d_gene: NA
CDR3aa: CASSLLGGGEQYF
CDR3nt: TGCGCCAGCAGCCTTCTGGGAGGGGGCGAGCAGTACTTC

abundance: few
v_gene: TRBV6-1
j_gene: TRBJ2-7
len: 11
d_gene: NA
CDR3aa: CASSSVYEQYF
CDR3nt: TGTGCCAGCAGCTCAGTATACGAGCAGTACTTC

abundance: NA
v_gene: TRBV29-1
j_gene: TRBJ2-4
len: 14
d_gene: TRBD2
CDR3aa: CSVANKTSRNIQYF
CDR3nt: TGCAGCGTGGCTAACAAGACTAGCCGAAACATTCAGTACTTC

abundance: few
v_gene: TRBV6-1
j_gene: TRBJ2-7
len: 13
d_gene: NA
CDR3aa: CASRESVSYEQYF
CDR3nt: TGTGCCAGCAGGGAGTCAGTTTCCTACGAGCAGTACTTC

abundance: NA
v_gene: TRBV30
j_gene: TRBJ1-2
len: 17
d_gene: TRBD1
CDR3aa: CAWRGGQGTDSNYGYTF
CDR3nt: TGTGCCTGGAGGGGGGGACAGGGGACCGACTCTAACTATGGCTACACCTTC

abundance: few
v_gene: TRBV5-6
j_gene: TRBJ2-7
len: 15
d_gene: NA
CDR3aa: CASSLGVMESYEQYF
CDR3nt: TGTGCCAGCAGCCTAGGGGTTATGGAATCCTACGAGCAGTACTTC

abundance: NA
v_gene: TRBV20-1
j_gene: TRBJ2-7
len: 10
d_gene: NA
CDR3aa: CSVLSYEQYF
CDR3nt: TGCAGTGTACTCTCCTACGAGCAGTACTTC

abundance: few
v_gene: TRBV9
j_gene: TRBJ2-1
len: 18
d_gene: NA
CDR3aa: CASSVAGHGGVSYNEQFF
CDR3nt: TGTGCCAGCAGCGTAGCCGGTCACGGCGGGGTTTCCTACAATGAGCAGTTCTTC

abundance: few
v_gene: TRBV30
j_gene: TRBJ2-3
len: 17
d_gene: TRBD2
CDR3aa: CAWSADLAGGPRDTQYF
CDR3nt: TGTGCCTGGAGTGCGGATCTAGCGGGAGGGCCGCGAGATACGCAGTATTTT

abundance: NA
v_gene: TRBV29-1
j_gene: TRBJ2-3
len: 14
d_gene: NA
CDR3aa: CSVVGTTSTDTQYF
CDR3nt: TGCAGCGTTGTGGGGACAACTAGCACAGATACGCAGTATTTT

abundance: few
v_gene: TRBV29-1
j_gene: TRBJ2-5
len: 14
d_gene: NA
CDR3aa: CSVNPHGAGETQYF
CDR3nt: TGCAGCGTTAACCCGCATGGGGCCGGGGAGACCCAGTACTTC

abundance: NA
v_gene: TRBV6-5
j_gene: TRBJ2-7
len: 11
d_gene: NA
CDR3aa: CASRQGHEQYF
CDR3nt: TGTGCCAGCAGACAGGGCCACGAGCAGTACTTC

abundance: NA
v_gene: TRBV7-3
j_gene: TRBJ2-2
len: 16
d_gene: TRBD2
CDR3aa: CASSLRAGGKSGELFF
CDR3nt: TGTGCCAGCAGCTTAAGAGCGGGAGGGAAGTCCGGGGAGCTGTTTTTT

abundance: NA
v_gene: TRBV27
j_gene: TRBJ2-7
len: 15
d_gene: NA
CDR3aa: CASSFVAGSSYEQYF
CDR3nt: TGTGCCAGCAGTTTTGTGGCCGGGAGCTCCTACGAGCAGTACTTC

abundance: few
v_gene: TRBV27
j_gene: TRBJ2-5
len: 14
d_gene: NA
CDR3aa: CASSFRRGTETQYF
CDR3nt: TGTGCCAGCAGTTTTCGTCGGGGAACAGAGACCCAGTACTTC

abundance: NA
v_gene: TRBV7-2
j_gene: TRBJ1-3
len: 15
d_gene: NA
CDR3aa: CASSSGLGSGNTIYF
CDR3nt: TGTGCCAGCAGCTCCGGACTGGGCTCTGGAAACACCATATATTTT

abundance: NA
v_gene: TRBV7-2
j_gene: TRBJ2-5
len: 18
d_gene: TRBD2
CDR3aa: CASSLGPGLAAEQETQYF
CDR3nt: TGTGCCAGCAGCTTAGGCCCGGGACTAGCGGCAGAGCAAGAGACCCAGTACTTC

abundance: NA
v_gene: TRBV7-2
j_gene: TRBJ2-1
len: 16
d_gene: TRBD2
CDR3aa: CASSLVSGNSYNEQFF
CDR3nt: TGTGCCAGCAGCTTAGTGAGCGGGAACTCCTACAATGAGCAGTTCTTC

abundance: NA
v_gene: TRBV9
j_gene: TRBJ2-2
len: 16
d_gene: TRBD2
CDR3aa: CASSVGGLADAGELFF
CDR3nt: TGTGCCAGCAGCGTAGGGGGACTAGCGGACGCCGGGGAGCTGTTTTTT

abundance: NA
v_gene: TRBV29-1
j_gene: TRBJ2-7
len: 13
d_gene: TRBD2
CDR3aa: CSVTRGLADEQYF
CDR3nt: TGCAGCGTTACGCGGGGACTAGCGGACGAGCAGTACTTC

abundance: NA
v_gene: TRBV27
j_gene: TRBJ1-2
len: 14
d_gene: NA
CDR3aa: CASSLNRGGYGYTF
CDR3nt: TGTGCCAGCAGTTTAAATCGGGGGGGGTATGGCTACACCTTC

abundance: few
v_gene: TRBV4-3
j_gene: TRBJ2-1
len: 16
d_gene: TRBD1
CDR3aa: CASSQDGTGRYNEQFF
CDR3nt: TGCGCCAGCAGCCAAGACGGGACAGGGAGATACAATGAGCAGTTCTTC

abundance: few
v_gene: TRBV14
j_gene: TRBJ2-7
len: 18
d_gene: TRBD2
CDR3aa: CASSQGWTSGIMSYEQYF
CDR3nt: TGTGCCAGCAGCCAAGGTTGGACTAGCGGGATCATGAGCTACGAGCAGTACTTC

abundance: NA
v_gene: TRBV9
j_gene: TRBJ2-7
len: 14
d_gene: NA
CDR3aa: CASSVVAEAGEQYF
CDR3nt: TGTGCCAGCAGCGTAGTGGCGGAGGCGGGCGAGCAGTACTTC